Following are 19 T cell receptor beta chains from one sample sequenced in a study of shared clonotypes between healthy human individuals. Produced via immunoSEQ multiplex PCR; TCRdb's table is partial and in-frame only. The table shows approximately 1.5 million clones, with nearly 99% occurring only once. What was sequenced was naive CD4+ T cells sorted from blood. Subset here: CD45RA+ positively selected. These receptors were collected from a man in his thirties or forties in good health.

The chain is built from TRBV18 and TRBJ2-7; no definite D call. Germline V gene data show CDR1 as KGHSH and CDR2 as LQKENI. This CDR3 is built from 12 residues. V was trimmed by 3 bases and J by 4 bases, leaving 7 bases between them. The CDR3 DNA is TGTGCCAGCTCACCCGGAATGTACGAGCAGTACTTC. Its protein is CASSPGMYEQYF.

J is TRBJ2-1 and V is TRBV11-2; 10 nucleotides agree with TRBD2. After removal of 0 bases from V and 0 bases from J, the junction contained 8 bases not matched to a gene. Germline-derived CDR1 and CDR2 are SGHAT and FQNNGV. The CDR3 has 19 amino acids. The CDR3 DNA reads as TGTGCCAGCAGCTTAGATGTCGGTAGCGGGAGGTTCTCCTACAATGAGCAGTTCTTC. Residues: CASSLDVGSGRFSYNEQFF.

The chain joins TRBV9 to TRBJ2-1; TRBD2 agrees at 8 bases. In germline, CDR1 is SGDLS, CDR2 YYNGEE. This CDR3 has 13 amino acids. The junction had 2 bases not matched to a gene; V was cut back by 7 bases and J by 2 bases. The CDR3 sequence is CASEREPYNEQFF. DNA for the CDR3: TGTGCCAGCGAGCGGGAGCCCTACAATGAGCAGTTCTTC.

On this clone itself: Other DNA sequences from this sample encode an identical CDR3 as well. The chain recombines TRBV18 with TRBJ1-2; TRBD1 aligns across 7 bases. Germline CDR1 reads KGHSH; CDR2 reads LQKENI. The CDR3 loop spans 14 amino acids. V lost 3 bases, J lost 3 bases, and 4 bases stayed unmatched. CDR3 amino acids: CASSPRQGDYGYTF. The CDR3 nucleotides read TGTGCCAGCTCACCTCGACAGGGCGACTATGGCTACACCTTC.

The rearrangement joins TRBV9 to TRBJ2-3, with 9 bases lining up with TRBD2. CDR1 is SGDLS, CDR2 YYNGEE, per germline. The CDR3 is made up of 16 amino acids. The junction had 8 bases not matched to a gene; V was cut back by 0 bases and J by 6 bases. Here the CDR3 DNA reads TGTGCCAGCAGCGTAGCGGGCGGGAGGGCCACGGATACGCAGTATTTT. This sequence encodes CASSVAGGRATDTQYF. The full variable domain, its missing parts supplied by reference TRBV9 and TRBJ2-3, is DSGVTQTPKHLITATGQRVTLRCSPRSGDLSVYWYQQSLDQGLQFLIQYYNGEERAKGNILERFSAQQFPDLHSELNLSSLELGDSALYFCASSVAGGRATDTQYFGPGTRLTVL.

The chain combines TRBV6-4 with TRBJ2-1; 13 bases agree with TRBD2. The germline gives CDR1 MRHNA, CDR2 SNTAGT. The CDR3 length is 15 residues. V lost 4 bases and J lost 8; bases outside the gene matches: 5. The CDR3 coding sequence is TGTGCCAGCAGTGCCACTAGCGGGAGGGCGGATGAGCAGTTCTTC. Its translation is CASSATSGRADEQFF.

The chain uses TRBV6-5 and TRBJ1-1; TRBD1 agrees at 7 bases. Germline trimming cut 4 bases from V and 4 bases from J; bases unmatched to any gene: 9. Germline CDR1 reads MNHEY; CDR2 reads SVGAGI. The CDR3 totals 15 residues. In DNA, the CDR3 is TGTGCCAGCAGTTTACGACAGGGCCGGAGCACTGAAGCTTTCTTT. Protein sequence: CASSLRQGRSTEAFF.

CDR3 sequence (DNA): TGTGCCAGCAGCTTACAAAAGGACGGTACCTACGAGCAGTACTTC. Its translation is CASSLQKDGTYEQYF. The chain combines TRBV7-6 with TRBJ2-7; D unresolved. V lost 2 bases and J lost 2, with 13 bases in between. The CDR3 extends over 15 amino acids. Germline-derived CDR1 and CDR2 are SGHVS and FNYEAQ.

V usage is TRBV6-1 and J usage is TRBJ2-3; D possibly corresponds to TRBD1 (6 bases). V lost 4 bases, J lost 6 bases, and 11 bases lay in between. CDR1 is MNHNS, CDR2 SASEGT, per germline. This CDR3 has 13 residues. The CDR3 region is CASSGGLFDTQYF. CDR3 in DNA: TGTGCCAGCAGTGGGGGGCTATTCGATACGCAGTATTTT.

The table lists this clone with a count of one. The chain joins TRBV19 to TRBJ2-1, with 15 bases aligning to TRBD2. J gave up 4 bases and V 3 bases, and 10 bases lay outside the gene matches. The length of the CDR3 is 19 residues. The germline V gene encodes CDR1 LNHDA and CDR2 SQIVND (reference sequence). The CDR3 DNA reads TGTGCCAGTAGTATTATCGGGACTAGCGGGAGGAGTGCATACAATGAGCAGTTCTTC. It specifies CASSIIGTSGRSAYNEQFF.

CDR3 residues: CSVELNYGYTF. The CDR3 DNA reads as TGCAGCGTTGAACTCAACTATGGCTACACCTTC. The chain links TRBV29-1 to TRBJ1-2; D gene ambiguous. The CDR3 spans 11 residues. Deletions cut 2 bases from V and 2 bases from J, with 3 bases between. The germline V gene encodes CDR1 SQVTM and CDR2 ANQGSEA. The entire variable domain, with the rest obtained from reference TRBV29-1 and TRBJ1-2, is as follows: SAVISQKPSRDICQRGTSLTIQCQVDSQVTMMFWYRQQPGQSLTLIATANQGSEATYESGFVIDKFPISRPNLTFSTLTVSNMSPEDSSIYLCSVELNYGYTFGSGTRLTVV.

The chain carries TRBV5-1 and TRBJ1-4; D is perhaps TRBD1 (5 bases). V dropped 0 bases and J dropped 6 bases, with 18 bases sitting between them. Germline loops: CDR1 SGHRS, CDR2 YFSETQ. This CDR3 region has 17 residues. This CDR3 reads CASSLVFGDRYHEKLFF. For the CDR3, the DNA is TGCGCCAGCAGCTTGGTTTTCGGCGACAGATACCATGAAAAACTGTTTTTT.

A remark on this clone: Other DNA sequences within the sample encode an identical CDR3. V and J are TRBV20-1 and TRBJ2-3; D is uncertain. The V gene's germline CDR1 is DFQATT and CDR2 SNEGSKA (reference sequence). Trimming took off 1 base at V and 4 bases at J, with 3 bases between the two ends. The CDR3 totals 11 residues. CDR3 DNA sequence: TGCAGTGCTAGAGTAGCAGATACGCAGTATTTT. Protein sequence: CSARVADTQYF.

This clone was detected only once. V and J are TRBV18 and TRBJ1-1; TRBD1 matches 10 bases. The CDR3 has 14 residues. Germline trimming cut 8 bases from V and 0 bases from J; bases unmatched to any gene: 3. Germline V gene sequence: CDR1 KGHSH, CDR2 LQKENI. CDR3 residues: CASKDRGLNTEAFF. CDR3 sequence (DNA): TGTGCCAGCAAAGACAGGGGGCTGAACACTGAAGCTTTCTTT. Filled out from reference TRBV18 and TRBJ1-1, the complete variable domain reads NAGVMQNPRHLVRRRGQEARLRCSPMKGHSHVYWYRQLPEEGLKFMVYLQKENIIDESGMPKERFSAEFPKEGPSILRIQQVVRGDSAAYFCASKDRGLNTEAFFGQGTRLTVV.

The chain recombines TRBV5-4 with TRBJ2-1, with TRBD2 identical over 13 bases. J was trimmed by 8 bases and V by 4 bases; bases with no gene match: 9. The CDR3 runs 16 residues. Per the germline V gene, CDR1 is SGHNT and CDR2 is YYREEE (reference sequence). The CDR3 nucleotides read TGTGCCAGCAGCGTTAAACTAGCGGGAGGGCCAGATGAGCAGTTCTTC. Translating gives CASSVKLAGGPDEQFF.

For the CDR3, the DNA is TGTGCCAGCAGCTTGGTGCCTCAGGGTAATGAAAAACTGTTTTTT. Translated, it gives CASSLVPQGNEKLFF. V gene TRBV5-5 combines with J gene TRBJ1-4; maybe TRBD1 (5 bases). CDR3 length: 15 residues. The V end lost 0 bases, the J end lost 4 bases, and 10 bases lay between the germline ends. The germline CDR1 and CDR2 sequences are SGHKS and YYEKEE (reference sequence).

The chain combines TRBV5-1 with TRBJ1-5; D is ambiguous. Germline V gene sequence: CDR1 SGHRS, CDR2 YFSETQ. The CDR3 loop spans 15 amino acids. V gave up 4 bases and J gave up 0 bases, with 11 bases separating them. Here the CDR3 reads CASSRDTNSNQPQHF. CDR3 DNA sequence: TGCGCCAGCAGCAGAGACACGAATAGCAATCAGCCCCAGCATTTT.

The DNA for the CDR3 is TGTGCCAGCAGTTTCTTAGTTGAGGTCTCTGGGGCCAACGTCCTGACTTTC. Its protein product is CASSFLVEVSGANVLTF. This chain links TRBV28 with TRBJ2-6; D is unresolved. The V gene lost 3 bases and the J gene lost 0 bases, with 12 bases spanning the gap. This CDR3 has 17 residues. The germline gives CDR1 MDHEN, CDR2 SYDVKM.

About this clone itself: Distinct nucleotide sequences in the sample also encode this CDR3. The chain couples TRBV7-2 to TRBJ2-1; 13 bases align to TRBD2. V trimming: 5 bases; J trimming: 9 bases; junction bases outside the gene matches: 7. The CDR3 is 15 amino acids. The germline V gene has CDR1 SGHTA and CDR2 FQGNSA. CDR3 DNA sequence: TGTGCCAGCAGCCCACCGGGACTAGCGGGAAGTGAGCAGTTCTTC. Its translation is CASSPPGLAGSEQFF.